Only one count was recorded for the clone carrying this T cell receptor (beta chain). Its cognate antigen is unknown. Sequencing was performed with immunoSEQ multiplex PCR; in TCRdb, only in-frame clones are kept and a portion is missing. The repertoire holds some 150,000 clones, about 87% seen once, with about 15% in the top ten. Trimming took 0 bases from V and 2 from J, leaving 8 bases between them. The length of the CDR3 is 15 residues. CDR1 and CDR2 (germline): SGHTA, FQGTGA. This record comes from a study of T cell responses to AZD1222 COVID-19 vaccine. Study context: Pooled in the analysis were second doses at about 4 or about 12 weeks. The study, taken as a whole, reports: Spike-wide vaccine-associated CD4 TCRs dominated at 160-218 and 743-854. Mostly white British, mostly female donors; authors suggested clonal diversity may be underestimated. Researchers took repertoire samples only after the peak T cell response had come.

Sequenced here: peripheral blood, sampled on day 0 of AZD1222 vaccination. This clonotype was sampled from an adult in good health. The V gene is TRBV7-3, the J gene TRBJ2-1; tentatively, D is TRBD2 (6 bases). The DNA of the CDR3 is TGTGCCAGCAGCTTAACTCCGGGAGCCTACAATGAGCAGTTCTTC. This gives the protein CASSLTPGAYNEQFF.